This entry lists 24 T cell receptor beta chains sequenced from one sample in a study of T cell responses to AZD1222 COVID-19 vaccine. Only in-frame clones appear in the TCRdb table, and some are missing; sequencing was by immunoSEQ multiplex PCR. The sample lists 95,000 to 100,000 clones; about 88% were seen once. This sample comprised peripheral blood, obtained 28 days after the second AZD1222 dose. The receptor set was obtained from an adult who received the AZD1222 COVID-19 vaccine.

This chain joins TRBV10-3 and TRBJ1-6, with D unresolved. This CDR3 has 12 amino acids. Germline V gene lookup returns CDR1 ENHRY and CDR2 SYGVKD. Deletions cut 5 bases from V and 7 bases from J, with 6 bases between. The CDR3 DNA sequence: TGTGCCATCAGTCCCGGGAATTCACCCCTCCACTTT. This codes for CAISPGNSPLHF.

The sample holds one count of this clone. The DNA for the CDR3 is TGTGCCAGCAGCTACAGGGGATTCAATCAGCCCCAGCATTTT. Translation: CASSYRGFNQPQHF. This chain uses TRBV13 with TRBJ1-5; 7 bases are a match to TRBD1. V gave up 4 bases and J gave up 3 bases; unmatched junction bases: 3. The CDR3 is 14 amino acids. Germline V gene lookup returns CDR1 PRHDT and CDR2 FYEKMQ (reference sequence).

In its sample, this clone was seen a few times. The V and J genes are TRBV2 and TRBJ1-4, with 7 positions matching TRBD1. This CDR3 spans 16 amino acids. Germline CDR1 and CDR2: SNHLY and FYNNEI. J gave up 4 bases and V 2 bases, and 7 bases lay outside the gene matches. CDR3 sequence (DNA): TGTGCCAGCAGTGAACTTGGGACAGATAATAATGAAAAACTGTTTTTT. Translating gives CASSELGTDNNEKLFF.

The chain joins TRBV6-5 to TRBJ2-1; D is perhaps TRBD1 (6 bases). The CDR3 totals 14 residues. The germline gives CDR1 MNHEY, CDR2 SVGAGI. Trimming shortened V by 8 bases and J by 9 bases, and 20 bases separated the two germline ends. CDR3 DNA: TGTGCCAGCTCGAGGGGGATGAACGTCGGTGAGCAGTTCTTC. This gives the protein CASSRGMNVGEQFF.

J is TRBJ1-2 and V is TRBV27, with D unclear. Germline values: CDR1 MNHEY, CDR2 SMNVEV (reference sequence). Trimming left V 6 bases short and J 1 base short, with 15 bases between. The CDR3 totals 15 residues. CDR3 amino acids: CASRGSLGINYGYTF. The CDR3 coding sequence is TGTGCCAGCAGGGGGAGTTTGGGGATTAACTATGGCTACACCTTC.

V usage is TRBV4-1 and J usage is TRBJ2-7; TRBD1 agrees at 7 bases. The J segment lost 9 bases and the V segment lost 0 bases, leaving 11 bases of the junction unmatched. Germline assignment: CDR1 MGHRA and CDR2 YSYEKL. The CDR3 has 15 amino acids. In DNA form, the CDR3 reads TGCGCCAGCAGCCAAGAAGGGACAGCCGTTTTCACGCAGTACTTC. It yields the protein CASSQEGTAVFTQYF.

The chain recombines TRBV9 with TRBJ2-2, with 7 nucleotides matching TRBD2. This CDR3 spans 12 amino acids. The ends lost 6 bases at V and 9 bases at J; junction bases unmatched: 5. From germline, CDR1 is SGDLS and CDR2 YYNGEE. The CDR3 loop is CASKTAGRELFF. CDR3 coding DNA: TGTGCCAGCAAGACAGCGGGGAGGGAGCTGTTTTTT.

The genes are TRBV19 and TRBJ1-2, with D tentatively TRBD1 (5 bases). V shed 6 bases and J shed 13 bases, with 24 bases lying between them. CDR1 is LNHDA, CDR2 SQIVND, per germline (reference sequence). This CDR3 contains 14 residues. The CDR3 here is CASSLRARGHGGTF. The CDR3 DNA reads TGTGCCAGTAGCCTCCGGGCCAGAGGACATGGAGGCACCTTC.

The rearrangement joins TRBV5-6 to TRBJ1-2, with TRBD1 identical over 7 bases. This CDR3 has 17 residues. V was pared by 2 bases and J by 3 bases, with 13 bases of the junction left unmatched. CDR1 is SGHDT, CDR2 YYEEEE, per germline. CDR3: CASSFLTFGTADYGYTF. CDR3 DNA sequence: TGTGCCAGCAGCTTTTTGACCTTTGGGACAGCCGACTATGGCTACACCTTC. Using reference TRBV5-6 and TRBJ1-2 for the parts outside the CDR3, the full variable domain is DAGVTQSPTHLIKTRGQQVTLRCSPKSGHDTVSWYQQALGQGPQFIFQYYEEEERQRGNFPDRFSGHQFPNYSSELNVNALLLGDSALYLCASSFLTFGTADYGYTFGSGTRLTVV.

V usage is TRBV20-1 and J usage is TRBJ1-2, with D possibly being TRBD1 (6 bases). Per germline, CDR1 DFQATT and CDR2 SNEGSKA (reference sequence). The CDR3 runs to 13 residues. Between the trimmed V and J ends, which lost 3 bases and 5 bases, there was a span of 13 bases. Here the CDR3 DNA reads TGCAGTGCTAGTGGTCTAGGACAGTATGGCTACACCTTC. Protein: CSASGLGQYGYTF.

The chain uses TRBV5-1 and TRBJ2-2; a possible D gene is TRBD2 (5 bases). The V gene's germline CDR1 is SGHRS and CDR2 YFSETQ. The CDR3 extends over 16 amino acids. V was clipped by 3 bases and J by 7 bases, with 19 bases between them. The CDR3 coding sequence is TGCGCCAGCAGCTATAGAGGACCTACCGGAGGCGGGGAGCTGTTTTTT. Translation: CASSYRGPTGGGELFF. Full variable domain (rest looked up from reference TRBV5-1 and TRBJ2-2): KAGVTQTPRYLIKTRGQQVTLSCSPISGHRSVSWYQQTPGQGLQFLFEYFSETQRNKGNFPGRFSGRQFSNSRSEMNVSTLELGDSALYLCASSYRGPTGGGELFFGEGSRLTVL.

This clone was picked up a small number of times. The chain links TRBV4-2 to TRBJ2-7; possible D gene TRBD2, 6 bases. The germline V and J ends were trimmed by 4 bases and 6 bases, with 13 bases remaining between them. The CDR3 is 13 amino acids. Germline CDR1 and CDR2: LGHNA and YNFKEQ. CDR3 in amino acids: CASSPTPRGEQYF. DNA of the CDR3: TGTGCCAGCAGCCCCACGCCGCGGGGCGAGCAGTACTTC.

The J gene is TRBJ1-1, the V gene TRBV9, with a tentative D call TRBD1 (5 bases). The germline gives CDR1 SGDLS, CDR2 YYNGEE. This CDR3 is built from 14 residues. V was trimmed by 3 bases and J by 2 bases, leaving 11 bases between them. CDR3 amino acids: CASSAYGGNTEAFF. The CDR3 DNA sequence: TGTGCCAGCAGCGCTTACGGGGGTAACACTGAAGCTTTCTTT.

The chain combines TRBV11-1 with TRBJ2-1; a weak D match, TRBD1 (7 bases). Trimming took 3 bases from V and 9 from J, leaving 18 bases between them. Germline values: CDR1 SGHAT, CDR2 FQDESV (reference sequence). The CDR3 has 15 amino acids. The CDR3 nucleotides are TGTGCCAGCAGCTTCCGCGGGACAGCCCAGGGTGAGCAGTTCTTC. It codes for CASSFRGTAQGEQFF.

The rearrangement joins TRBV30 to TRBJ2-1, with 8 bases that match TRBD2. J was trimmed by 9 bases and V by 3 bases; bases with no gene match: 13. The germline V gene has CDR1 GTSNPN and CDR2 SVGIG (reference sequence). CDR3 size: 15 residues. The CDR3 is CAWRMTGGSGSEQFF. The CDR3 coding sequence is TGTGCCTGGAGGATGACGGGCGGGAGCGGGAGTGAGCAGTTCTTC.

The rearrangement links TRBV19 to TRBJ2-3; 10 nucleotides agree with TRBD2. The CDR3 extends over 15 amino acids. CDR1 is LNHDA and CDR2 is SQIVND in the germline V gene (reference sequence). The trim removed 1 base at V and 6 bases at J, leaving 4 bases unmatched. The CDR3 protein is CASSIVTSGADTQYF. DNA of the CDR3: TGTGCCAGTAGTATAGTTACTAGCGGGGCTGATACGCAGTATTTT. The full variable domain, completed using reference TRBV19 and TRBJ2-3, is DGGITQSPKYLFRKEGQNVTLSCEQNLNHDAMYWYRQDPGQGLRLIYYSQIVNDFQKGDIAEGYSVSREKKESFPLTVTSAQKNPTAFYLCASSIVTSGADTQYFGPGTRLTVL.

This clone occurred a few times. The V call is TRBV2, the J call TRBJ2-1, with TRBD1 matching 8 bases. CDR3 length: 14 residues. The junction had 8 bases not matched to a gene; V was cut back by 8 bases and J by 5 bases. Germline CDR1 and CDR2: SNHLY and FYNNEI. CDR3 nucleotide sequence: TGTGCCAGCGGCGACAGGGGATCGGACAATGAGCAGTTCTTC. Encoded protein: CASGDRGSDNEQFF. Full variable domain (outside the CDR3, taken from reference TRBV2 and TRBJ2-1): EPEVTQTPSHQVTQMGQEVILRCVPISNHLYFYWYRQILGQKVEFLVSFYNNEISEKSEIFDDQFSVERPDGSNFTLKIRSTKLEDSAMYFCASGDRGSDNEQFFGPGTRLTVL.

V gene TRBV7-8 combines with J gene TRBJ2-7; D gene unclear. The V gene's germline CDR1 is SGHVS and CDR2 FQNEAQ. Trimming pared 5 bases from V and 7 bases from J, leaving 9 bases between. This CDR3 comprises 11 residues. Written as DNA, the CDR3 is TGTGCCAGCAGCCTGGTCCGGGAGCAGTACTTC. This encodes CASSLVREQYF.

This clone was found once. The chain couples TRBV27 to TRBJ2-7; possibly TRBD2 for D (6 bases). Per germline, CDR1 MNHEY and CDR2 SMNVEV (reference sequence). With 0 bases removed from V and 6 bases from J, the gap between germline ends came to 9 bases. The CDR3 is 13 residues long. CDR3 nucleotide sequence: TGTGCCAGCAGTTTATCCCGGGGGACCGAGCAGTACTTC. It translates to CASSLSRGTEQYF.

This chain connects TRBV9 to TRBJ2-1; D possibly corresponds to TRBD1 (6 bases). The germline gives CDR1 SGDLS, CDR2 YYNGEE. The ends were cut back, 3 bases at V and 4 bases at J, with 14 bases in the middle. This CDR3 region has 15 residues. CDR3 bases: TGTGCCAGCAGCGCCGTAGGACAGAATTACAATGAGCAGTTCTTC. Translating gives CASSAVGQNYNEQFF.

This chain joins TRBV6-1 and TRBJ1-1, with TRBD1 matching 7 bases. The CDR3 has 18 amino acids. Trimming removed 1 base from V and 5 bases from J; junction bases left unmatched: 16. Germline V lookup: CDR1 MNHNS, CDR2 SASEGT. The CDR3 protein is CASSEVIPSPSGGTEAFF. As DNA, the CDR3 is TGTGCCAGCAGTGAAGTTATACCTTCCCCTTCAGGGGGGACTGAAGCTTTCTTT.

The chain has TRBV29-1 and TRBJ1-1; 8 nucleotides line up with TRBD1. CDR3 length: 14 amino acids. Germline-derived CDR1 and CDR2 are SQVTM and ANQGSEA. V was clipped by 4 bases and J by 1 base; unmatched bases: 5. The CDR3 DNA follows: TGCAGCGTTGTGAGGCAGGGGGCGAACACTGAAGCTTTCTTT. Translation gives CSVVRQGANTEAFF.

V is TRBV5-4 and J is TRBJ1-1; the D is unclear. The CDR3 loop spans 14 amino acids. V was trimmed by 0 bases and J by 1 base, leaving 7 bases between them. Germline V gives CDR1 SGHNT, CDR2 YYREEE (reference sequence). The CDR3 region is CASSLAAGNTEAFF. The CDR3 bases are TGTGCCAGCAGCTTGGCCGCAGGGAACACTGAAGCTTTCTTT.

The rearrangement links TRBV24-1 to TRBJ1-2; a weak D match, TRBD1 (5 bases). The length of the CDR3 is 17 residues. V dropped 2 bases and J dropped 4 bases, with 19 bases sitting between them. Germline V gene lookup returns CDR1 KGHDR and CDR2 SFDVKD. The CDR3 region has the DNA TGTGCCACCAGTGATTCCTGGGGGAGGGGAGCAGGCTATGGCTACACCTTC. Encoded protein: CATSDSWGRGAGYGYTF.